Each of the 28 T cell receptor beta chains below was sequenced from the same sample in a study of T cell responses to AZD1222 COVID-19 vaccine. TCRdb's table, derived via immunoSEQ multiplex PCR, lists solely in-frame clones and lacks some. The table has 110,000 or so clones, roughly 89% seen once; the top ten hold around 45%. This sample comprised peripheral blood, obtained 28 days after the second AZD1222 dose. The receptors were sampled from an adult who received the AZD1222 COVID-19 vaccine.

CDR3 DNA sequence: TGTGCCAGCACATTGGGGGTGGGCCAGCCCCAGCATTTT. Residues: CASTLGVGQPQHF. The chain combines TRBV28 with TRBJ1-5, with a tentative D call TRBD1 (5 bases). The CDR3 has 13 amino acids. V was cut by 7 bases and J by 7 bases, with 14 bases left in between. CDR1 and CDR2 (germline): MDHEN, SYDVKM.

The chain recombines TRBV7-2 with TRBJ1-5; D ambiguous. Trimming stripped 4 bases from V and 7 bases from J, with 8 bases between. The CDR3 consists of 12 residues. Germline lookup yields CDR1 SGHTA and CDR2 FQGNSA. CDR3 in amino acids: CASSSVGQPQHF. CDR3 coding DNA: TGTGCCAGCAGCTCCGTAGGACAGCCCCAGCATTTT. The full variable domain, rest sourced from reference TRBV7-2 and TRBJ1-5, is GAGVSQSPSNKVTEKGKDVELRCDPISGHTALYWYRQSLGQGLEFLIYFQGNSAPDKSGLPSDRFSAERTGGSVSTLTIQRTQQEDSAVYLCASSSVGQPQHFGDGTRLSIL.

The chain joins TRBV7-8 to TRBJ1-3; 7 nucleotides agree with TRBD1. The CDR3 covers 16 residues. Trimming at V came to 5 bases and at J to 0 bases, leaving 7 bases not matched to a gene. The germline CDR1 and CDR2 sequences are SGHVS and FQNEAQ. The CDR3 DNA reads as TGTGCCAGCAGCGAGACAGGGTCTTTCTCTGGAAACACCATATATTTT. It yields the protein CASSETGSFSGNTIYF.

The chain recombines TRBV18 with TRBJ2-1; maybe TRBD2 (6 bases). This CDR3 is built from 17 residues. The germline V and J ends were trimmed by 0 bases and 9 bases, with 21 bases remaining between them. The germline CDR1 and CDR2 sequences are KGHSH and LQKENI. As DNA, the CDR3 is TGTGCCAGCTCACCACCCAACGCCCGACTAGACGGGAGTGAGCAGTTCTTC. Its translation is CASSPPNARLDGSEQFF.

This clone was seen more than once but under ten times. The chain recombines TRBV13 with TRBJ2-1; 7 bases agree with TRBD1. CDR3 size: 14 residues. Trimming cost V 4 bases and J 5 bases; bases outside gene matches: 5. The germline V gene encodes CDR1 PRHDT and CDR2 FYEKMQ (reference sequence). CDR3 sequence (DNA): TGTGCCAGCAGCTCCCGGGACAGCAACAATGAGCAGTTCTTC. Its protein product is CASSSRDSNNEQFF. Together with reference TRBV13 and TRBJ2-1, the CDR3 gives the full variable domain: AAGVIQSPRHLIKEKRETATLKCYPIPRHDTVYWYQQGPGQDPQFLISFYEKMQSDKGSIPDRFSAQQFSDYHSELNMSSLELGDSALYFCASSSRDSNNEQFFGPGTRLTVL.

The chain employs TRBV27 and TRBJ1-2; 7 nucleotides match TRBD1. CDR1 and CDR2 from the germline V gene are MNHEY and SMNVEV (reference sequence). This CDR3 region has 15 residues. Unmatched junction bases numbered 12, after V lost 6 bases and J lost 5 bases. CDR3: CASSRAGGYMYGYTF. CDR3 bases: TGTGCCAGCAGCCGCGCAGGGGGATATATGTATGGCTACACCTTC.

The chain is built from TRBV28 and TRBJ1-4; maybe TRBD1 (6 bases). The CDR3 contains 15 residues. The germline CDR1 and CDR2 sequences are MDHEN and SYDVKM. Trimming left V 2 bases short and J 8 bases short, with 15 bases between. CDR3 loop: CASSLANDRSEKLFF. In nucleotides, the CDR3 is TGTGCCAGCAGTTTAGCGAACGACAGGTCCGAAAAACTGTTTTTT. Full variable domain (outside the CDR3, taken from reference TRBV28 and TRBJ1-4): DVKVTQSSRYLVKRTGEKVFLECVQDMDHENMFWYRQDPGLGLRLIYFSYDVKMKEKGDIPEGYSVSREKKERFSLILESASTNQTSMYLCASSLANDRSEKLFFGSGTQLSVL.

The chain combines TRBV15 with TRBJ1-5; D unclear. In germline, CDR1 is LNHNV, CDR2 YYDKDF (reference sequence). Trimming removed 0 bases from V and 0 bases from J, with 6 bases in between. This CDR3 region has 15 residues. CDR3 bases: TGTGCCACCAGCAGAGAATGGGGTAGCAATCAGCCCCAGCATTTT. Amino acids: CATSREWGSNQPQHF.

The chain couples TRBV7-9 to TRBJ1-6; D might be TRBD1 (5 bases). There are 14 residues in the CDR3. Deletions cut 5 bases from V and 6 bases from J, with 11 bases between. Germline CDR1 reads SEHNR; CDR2 reads FQNEAQ (reference sequence). The CDR3 nucleotides are TGTGCCAGCAGCAGTGGGGGAGGTAATTCACCCCTCCACTTT. Protein: CASSSGGGNSPLHF.

This chain links TRBV6-5 with TRBJ2-7, with 10 positions matching TRBD1. From germline, CDR1 is MNHEY and CDR2 SVGAGI. The V and J ends lost 0 bases and 7 bases, in that order; junction bases with no gene match: 6. This CDR3 spans 15 amino acids. CDR3 region: CASSYSTGGAGEQYF. DNA for the CDR3: TGTGCCAGCAGTTACTCGACAGGGGGCGCGGGGGAGCAGTACTTC.

The CDR3 loop reads CASSWAGTANQPQHF. The CDR3 coding sequence is TGTGCCAGCAGCTGGGCCGGGACCGCGAATCAGCCCCAGCATTTT. This chain joins TRBV7-2 and TRBJ1-5; the D gene is possibly TRBD1 (5 bases). V lost 4 bases to trimming and J lost 4 bases, with 14 bases between them. CDR1 SGHTA and CDR2 FQGNSA come from the germline V gene. The CDR3 contains 15 residues.

This clone was observed a single time. The V and J genes are TRBV5-4 and TRBJ2-5; 7 nucleotides align to TRBD1. The trim removed 4 bases at V and 2 bases at J, leaving 11 bases unmatched. CDR3 size: 16 residues. Germline V gene lookup returns CDR1 SGHNT and CDR2 YYREEE (reference sequence). CDR3 in DNA: TGTGCCAGCAGCCCGGGTTGGGGCAGGGGGCAAGAGACCCAGTACTTC. Translating it yields CASSPGWGRGQETQYF.

In this sample, this clone turned up once. The chain couples TRBV3-1 (or the pseudogene TRBV3-2) to TRBJ1-5; D is uncertain. The CDR3 sequence is 15 residues long. Germline V gene lookup returns CDR1 LGHDT and CDR2 YNNKEL (reference sequence). The V gene lost 1 base and the J gene lost 6 bases, with 13 bases spanning the gap. In DNA, the CDR3 is TGTGCCAGCAGCCAAGGACCGATAACTGTTCAGCCCCAGCATTTT. This encodes CASSQGPITVQPQHF.

This chain connects TRBV2 to TRBJ2-7; possible D gene TRBD2, 5 bases. The V end lost 6 bases, the J end lost 5 bases, and 8 bases lay between the germline ends. The CDR3 is made up of 11 amino acids. Germline V gene data show CDR1 as SNHLY and CDR2 as FYNNEI. CDR3 bases: TGTGCCAGCAGGACGGGGAACGAGCAGTACTTC. This encodes CASRTGNEQYF.

The CDR3 loop reads CASSSTGYEQYF. The CDR3 DNA sequence: TGTGCCAGCAGTTCAACAGGCTACGAGCAGTACTTC. The chain uses TRBV27 and TRBJ2-7; a possible D gene is TRBD1 (5 bases). V lost 4 bases and J 3 bases, leaving 7 bases between the germline ends. Germline V gives CDR1 MNHEY, CDR2 SMNVEV (reference sequence). The CDR3 totals 12 residues.

The chain uses TRBV5-1 and TRBJ1-1; no clear D gene. The V end lost 0 bases, the J end lost 0 bases, and 9 bases lay between the germline ends. Germline assignment: CDR1 SGHRS and CDR2 YFSETQ. The CDR3 runs 15 residues. The CDR3 reads CASSLGVGMNTEAFF. The CDR3 DNA sequence: TGCGCCAGCAGCTTGGGGGTAGGGATGAACACTGAAGCTTTCTTT.

The rearrangement joins TRBV14 to TRBJ2-4; D may be TRBD2 (6 bases). The V gene's germline CDR1 is SGHDN and CDR2 FVKESK. The CDR3 sequence is 17 residues long. V lost 3 bases to trimming and J lost 0 bases, with 15 bases between them. CDR3 DNA: TGTGCCAGCAGCCAGATTAGCGGCAGGTCAGCCAAAAACATTCAGTACTTC. Residues: CASSQISGRSAKNIQYF.

This rearrangement joins TRBV5-1 to TRBJ1-1; unclear D gene. V dropped 5 bases and J dropped 1 base, with 12 bases sitting between them. CDR3 length: 14 amino acids. Germline values: CDR1 SGHRS, CDR2 YFSETQ. CDR3 nucleotides: TGCGCCAGCAGTACACAGTCTGAGAACACTGAAGCTTTCTTT. Translation gives CASSTQSENTEAFF.

The gene calls are TRBV19 and TRBJ2-7; 8 bases fit TRBD2. Germline CDR1 and CDR2: LNHDA and SQIVND (reference sequence). The length of the CDR3 is 14 residues. The V segment lost 6 bases and the J segment 2 bases; nucleotides outside the gene matches: 6. For the CDR3, the DNA is TGTGCCAGTAGCCCCACTAGCGGTGCCTACGAGCAGTACTTC. Translating it yields CASSPTSGAYEQYF.

This clone was seen only a few times. V usage is TRBV7-9 and J usage is TRBJ1-1, with D uncertain. The CDR3 has 14 amino acids. Germline CDR1 and CDR2: SEHNR and FQNEAQ (reference sequence). Trimming pared 1 base from V and 3 bases from J, leaving 9 bases between. Here the CDR3 DNA reads TGTGCCAGCAGCTTAGGCGTGCAGGACACTGAAGCTTTCTTT. This gives the protein CASSLGVQDTEAFF. The full variable domain, rest sourced from reference TRBV7-9 and TRBJ1-1, is DTGVSQNPRHKITKRGQNVTFRCDPISEHNRLYWYRQTLGQGPEFLTYFQNEAQLEKSRLLSDRFSAERPKGSFSTLEIQRTEQGDSAMYLCASSLGVQDTEAFFGQGTRLTVV.

J is TRBJ1-6 and V is TRBV27; possibly TRBD1 for D (5 bases). The CDR3 runs to 15 residues. V lost 4 bases to trimming and J lost 9 bases, with 16 bases between them. Germline lookup yields CDR1 MNHEY and CDR2 SMNVEV (reference sequence). CDR3 amino acids: CASSSPGPGTSPLHF. The CDR3 region has the DNA TGTGCCAGCAGTTCCCCAGGTCCCGGGACTTCACCCCTCCACTTT.

Only a few counts were recorded for this clone. This chain joins TRBV29-1 and TRBJ1-1; possible D gene TRBD1, 5 bases. The V gene's germline CDR1 is SQVTM and CDR2 ANQGSEA. The CDR3 contains 10 residues. Trimming stripped 7 bases from V and 6 bases from J, with 9 bases between. CDR3 protein: CSAGASEAFF. CDR3 coding DNA: TGCAGCGCCGGGGCCTCTGAAGCTTTCTTT.

The chain is built from TRBV10-1 and TRBJ2-1; 9 bases align to TRBD2. Germline trimming cut 3 bases from V and 0 bases from J; bases unmatched to any gene: 6. CDR1 is WNHNN, CDR2 SYGVQD, per germline (reference sequence). The CDR3 length is 17 residues. The CDR3 loop is CASSERREGLSYNEQFF. For the CDR3, the DNA is TGCGCCAGCAGTGAACGGCGGGAGGGACTCTCCTACAATGAGCAGTTCTTC.

The chain carries TRBV20-1 and TRBJ2-7; tentatively, D is TRBD2 (5 bases). This CDR3 comprises 14 residues. Trimming shortened V by 4 bases and J by 2 bases, and 15 bases separated the two germline ends. Germline assignment: CDR1 DFQATT and CDR2 SNEGSKA (reference sequence). The CDR3 bases are TGCAGTGCTAATGACTACCTCTCTCCCTACGAGCAGTACTTC. Translating it yields CSANDYLSPYEQYF.

J is TRBJ1-6 and V is TRBV19; D perhaps matches TRBD1 (5 bases). This CDR3 region has 13 residues. The germline V and J ends were trimmed by 8 bases and 9 bases, with 14 bases remaining between them. Germline CDR1 is LNHDA and CDR2 is SQIVND (reference sequence). The CDR3 DNA reads TGTGCCAGTGCCCAGGGTGGCGCTTCACCCCTCCACTTT. Residues: CASAQGGASPLHF.

This chain joins TRBV6-5 and TRBJ2-7; 7 positions match TRBD1. CDR1 and CDR2 from the germline V gene are MNHEY and SVGAGI. This CDR3 has 13 residues. The ends lost 6 bases at V and 5 bases at J; junction bases unmatched: 7. DNA of the CDR3: TGTGCCAGCAGGACGACAGGGTATGACGAGCAGTACTTC. Amino acid sequence: CASRTTGYDEQYF.

In its sample, this clone was seen once. The CDR3, as DNA: TGTGCCAGCAGCAGGGGGAGTTCCTACGAGCAGTACTTC. This gives the protein CASSRGSSYEQYF. V and J are TRBV9 and TRBJ2-7, with D possibly being TRBD1 (6 bases). The CDR3 is made up of 13 amino acids. CDR1 is SGDLS and CDR2 is YYNGEE in the germline V gene. Between the trimmed V and J ends, which lost 4 bases and 1 base, there was a span of 9 bases.

CDR3 sequence reads: CASTSGFWGSSPLHF. The CDR3 DNA follows: TGTGCCAGCACATCCGGCTTTTGGGGTTCTTCACCCCTCCACTTT. The V gene is TRBV28, the J gene TRBJ1-6; D unclear. Trimming shortened V by 7 bases and J by 9 bases, and 19 bases separated the two germline ends. CDR1 and CDR2 from the germline V gene are MDHEN and SYDVKM. The CDR3 length is 15 residues. Full variable domain (remainder filled in from reference TRBV28 and TRBJ1-6): DVKVTQSSRYLVKRTGEKVFLECVQDMDHENMFWYRQDPGLGLRLIYFSYDVKMKEKGDIPEGYSVSREKKERFSLILESASTNQTSMYLCASTSGFWGSSPLHFGNGTRLTVT.